Listed here is a single TCR beta chain. This specimen comes from a study of low-dose radiotherapy and immunotherapy resistance in tumors. Study-wide context: Those assigned to Cohort 2 were treated with 1 Gy per fraction every two weeks (13 Gy in total over 26 weeks).

The V segment lost 10 bases and the J segment 9 bases; nucleotides outside the gene matches: 10. The CDR3 runs 13 residues. Germline lookup yields CDR1 MNHGY and CDR2 SAAAGT. Time point defined: after trial treatment. Treatment described: LDRT plus nivolumab, ipilimumab, low-dose cyclophosphamide and aspirin (RACIN trial). Primers used for first-strand cDNA, a TRAV- and TRBV-specific set, covered both alpha and beta chains. PCR amplification of the TCRs was performed with Phusion for 20 PCR cycles, and it relied on a constant-region primer together with a V-primer adapter. TCRdb passed the reads through MiXCR, listing each CDR3 protein once. The repertoire has under 70,000 distinct CDR3 sequences, around a quarter of them found once; the top ten carry 6.5% to 8%.

The chain couples TRBV6-8 to TRBJ1-4; 8 bases are a match to TRBD1. This TCR derives from a male donor with prostate cancer. Material: PBMCs, obtained after low-dose radiotherapy plus immunotherapy. CDR3 residues: CATQERDRQKLFF. The CDR3 DNA reads TGTGCCACCCAGGAACGGGACAGGCAAAAACTGTTTTTT.